This TCR beta chain was found in a study of blood T cell repertoires in COVID-19. Assay used: immunoSEQ multiplex PCR; TCRdb lists only in-frame clones, some missing. The sample consists of some 150,000 clones, roughly 84% of them appearing once. Input material: PBMCs or T cells enriched from blood (not recorded which). This TCR came from a woman aged 50 to 60 who had been exposed to COVID-19.

The CDR3 sequence is CASSDRTGFGNQPQHF. DNA for the CDR3: TGTGCCAGCAGTGACCGGACAGGGTTCGGCAATCAGCCCCAGCATTTT. The chain joins TRBV6-2 or TRBV6-3 to TRBJ1-5; 8 bases are a match to TRBD1. V shed 5 bases, J shed 2 bases, and the junction held 8 bases outside the gene matches. CDR1 is MNHEY and CDR2 is SVGEGT in the germline V gene. The CDR3 runs 16 residues.